This T cell receptor (beta chain) was recovered during a study of blood T cell repertoires in COVID-19 (dated by TCRdb to the early 2020s). The study in broad terms: Collaborator samples came from the United States, Italy and Spain and covered acute and convalescent phases of COVID-19. The repertoires were released in a freely available public database meant as a resource for research on the immune response to SARS-CoV-2. The prospective study material was composed of cDNA or gDNA derived from T cells, B-cell-depleted T cells, or PBMCs. Samples were obtained from the ongoing ImmuneRACE study (first 160 participants) and from 1,200 or so subjects provided by 6 global collaborators. Where available, HLA class I and class II types were taken from metadata supplied by the sample provider and were not determined by assay-based typing. Deeply sampled blood TCRbeta repertoires from subjects exposed to, actively infected with, or recovered from COVID-19 were included in the dataset. Nearly every sample came with metadata listing a de-identified subject ID, COVID-19 status, age in years and sex.

TCRbeta CDR3 regions were amplified from genomic DNA by means of the immunoSEQ Assay, a bias-controlled multiplex PCR. The authors processed their data as follows. Nucleated cell counts per sample were estimated from amplification of reference gene primers within the assay. Sequence reads were collapsed and filtered to measure the absolute abundance of every unique TCRbeta CDR3 rearrangement. For each sample, productive Simpson clonality was calculated as the square root of Simpson's diversity index across productive rearrangements. TCRdb holds this immuneACCESS table with in-frame rearrangements only. Some clones are missing; in checked studies, unresolved V genes explain under half, and the rest has no known cause. V and J calls plus clone size are reproduced from that table; the DNA served to infer D and trimming. The sample records some 60,000 clones, around 88% of which are singletons. In total, the top ten clones hold over 4% of the sample.

The CDR3 goes from the cysteine to the phenylalanine over 17 residues. Left in the record is the CDR3 DNA by itself, 51 bases read in frame from the first base. The CDR1 and CDR2 encoded by the germline V gene are SGHRS and YFSETQ. Trimmed from V: 4 bases; trimmed from J: 4 bases; junction bases lacking a gene match: 12. Collaborating institutions collected whole blood in K2EDTA tubes following their own protocols. For TCRbeta analysis, collaborator samples were shipped as frozen whole blood, as isolated PBMCs, or as DNA extracted from either sample type. About this clone itself: Its antigen specificity is not known. The input lacks base qualities; no much larger clone sits a single base away.

Results and caveats for the whole study, not just this receptor: Clinical and demographic metadata were provided uncurated, with the amount varying by source and participant.

The chain couples TRBV5-1 to TRBJ2-5, and TRBD1 aligns with 11 junction nucleotides. The source of this sequence is a man aged 55 to 70 with acute or convalescent COVID-19. Sequenced sample: peripheral blood. The CDR3: CASSVGPGQGDVETQYF. The nucleotide sequence is TGCGCCAGCAGCGTGGGACCGGGACAGGGGGATGTAGAGACCCAGTACTTC.